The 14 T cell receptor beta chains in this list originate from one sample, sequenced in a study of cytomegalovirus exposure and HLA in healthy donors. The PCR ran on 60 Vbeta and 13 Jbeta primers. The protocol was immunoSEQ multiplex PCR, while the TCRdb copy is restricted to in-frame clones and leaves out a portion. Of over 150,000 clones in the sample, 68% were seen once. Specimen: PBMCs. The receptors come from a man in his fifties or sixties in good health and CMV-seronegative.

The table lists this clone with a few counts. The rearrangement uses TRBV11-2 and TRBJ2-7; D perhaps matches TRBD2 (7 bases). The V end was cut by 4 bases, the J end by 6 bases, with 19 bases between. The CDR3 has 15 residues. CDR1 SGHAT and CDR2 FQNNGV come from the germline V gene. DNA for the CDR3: TGTGCCAGCAGCTCCGAGGGGGGGAGAAGTGGCGAGCAGTACTTC. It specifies CASSSEGGRSGEQYF.

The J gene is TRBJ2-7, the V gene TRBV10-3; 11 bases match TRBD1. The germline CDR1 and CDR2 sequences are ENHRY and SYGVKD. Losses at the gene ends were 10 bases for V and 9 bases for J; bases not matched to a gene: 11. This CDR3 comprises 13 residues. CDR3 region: CATNPGQGVGQYF. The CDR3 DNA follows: TGTGCCACGAATCCGGGACAGGGGGTTGGGCAGTACTTC.

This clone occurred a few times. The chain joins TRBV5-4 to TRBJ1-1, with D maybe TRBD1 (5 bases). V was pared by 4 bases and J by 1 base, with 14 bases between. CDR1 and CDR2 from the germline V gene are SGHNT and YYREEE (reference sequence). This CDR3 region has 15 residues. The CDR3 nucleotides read TGTGCCAGCAGCCCTCAAAGGGGCCCGAACACTGAAGCTTTCTTT. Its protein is CASSPQRGPNTEAFF.

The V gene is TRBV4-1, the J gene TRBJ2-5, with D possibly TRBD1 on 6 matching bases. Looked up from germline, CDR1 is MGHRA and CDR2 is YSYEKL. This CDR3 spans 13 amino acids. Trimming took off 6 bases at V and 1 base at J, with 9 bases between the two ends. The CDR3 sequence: CASRQGLQETQYF. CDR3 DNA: TGCGCCAGCAGACAGGGCCTCCAAGAGACCCAGTACTTC.

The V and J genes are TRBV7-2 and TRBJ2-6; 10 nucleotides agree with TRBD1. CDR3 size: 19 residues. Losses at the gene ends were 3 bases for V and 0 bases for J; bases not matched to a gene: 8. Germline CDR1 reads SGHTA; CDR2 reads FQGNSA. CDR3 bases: TGTGCCAGCAGCTTGACAGGGGGCTCCTCCCTCTCTGGGGCCAACGTCCTGACTTTC. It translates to CASSLTGGSSLSGANVLTF.

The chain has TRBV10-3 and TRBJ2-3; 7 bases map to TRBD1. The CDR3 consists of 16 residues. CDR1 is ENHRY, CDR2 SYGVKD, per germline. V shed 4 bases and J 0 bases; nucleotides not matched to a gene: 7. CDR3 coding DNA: TGTGCCATCAGTGCCTCACAGGGGCGAAGCACAGATACGCAGTATTTT. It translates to CAISASQGRSTDTQYF.

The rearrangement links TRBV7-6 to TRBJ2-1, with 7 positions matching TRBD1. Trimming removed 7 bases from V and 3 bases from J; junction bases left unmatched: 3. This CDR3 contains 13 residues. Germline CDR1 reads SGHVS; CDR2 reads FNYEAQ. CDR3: CASTTGDYNEQFF. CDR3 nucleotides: TGTGCCAGCACTACAGGGGACTACAATGAGCAGTTCTTC.

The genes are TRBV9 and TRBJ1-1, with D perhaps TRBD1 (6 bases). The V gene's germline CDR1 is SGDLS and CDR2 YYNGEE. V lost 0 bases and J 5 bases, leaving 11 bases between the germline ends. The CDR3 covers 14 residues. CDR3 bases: TGTGCCAGCAGCGTAGTGGGCAGGGGTACTGAAGCTTTCTTT. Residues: CASSVVGRGTEAFF.

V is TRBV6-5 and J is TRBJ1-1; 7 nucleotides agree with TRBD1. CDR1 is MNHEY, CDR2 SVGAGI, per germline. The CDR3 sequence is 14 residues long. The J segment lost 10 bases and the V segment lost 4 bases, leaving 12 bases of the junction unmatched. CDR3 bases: TGTGCCAGCAGTTCCTCGGGGACAGCATTTGGAGCTTTCTTT. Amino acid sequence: CASSSSGTAFGAFF.

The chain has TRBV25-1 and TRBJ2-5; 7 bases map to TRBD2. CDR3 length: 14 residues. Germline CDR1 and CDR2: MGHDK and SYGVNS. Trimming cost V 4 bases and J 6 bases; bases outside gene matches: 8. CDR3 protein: CASSGGGGRKTQYF. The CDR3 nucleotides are TGTGCCAGCAGTGGGGGCGGGGGAAGGAAGACCCAGTACTTC.

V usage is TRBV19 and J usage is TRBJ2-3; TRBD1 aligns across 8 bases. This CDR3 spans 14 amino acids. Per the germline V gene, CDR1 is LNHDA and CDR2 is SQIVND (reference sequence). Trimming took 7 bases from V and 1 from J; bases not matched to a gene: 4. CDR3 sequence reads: CASTKDRGTDTQYF. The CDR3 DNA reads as TGTGCCAGTACCAAGGACAGGGGCACAGATACGCAGTATTTT.

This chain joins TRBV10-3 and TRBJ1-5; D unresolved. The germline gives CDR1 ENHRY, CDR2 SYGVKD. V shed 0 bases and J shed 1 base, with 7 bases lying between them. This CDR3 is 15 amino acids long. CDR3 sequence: CAISESSGSNQPQHF. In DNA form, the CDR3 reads TGTGCCATCAGTGAGTCGAGCGGCAGCAATCAGCCCCAGCATTTT.

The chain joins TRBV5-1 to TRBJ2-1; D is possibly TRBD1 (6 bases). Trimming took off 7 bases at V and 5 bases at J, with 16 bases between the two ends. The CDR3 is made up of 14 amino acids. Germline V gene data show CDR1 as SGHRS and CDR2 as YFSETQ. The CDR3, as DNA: TGCGCCAGCGATCGCCAGGGGCTAAACAATGAGCAGTTCTTC. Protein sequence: CASDRQGLNNEQFF.

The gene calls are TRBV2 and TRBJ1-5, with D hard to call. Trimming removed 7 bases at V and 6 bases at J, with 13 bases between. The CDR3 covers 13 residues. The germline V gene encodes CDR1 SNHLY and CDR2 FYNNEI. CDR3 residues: CASTPDSGQPQHF. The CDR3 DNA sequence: TGTGCCAGCACCCCTGACTCCGGTCAGCCCCAGCATTTT.